This TCR beta chain was recorded in a study of T cell responses to AZD1222 COVID-19 vaccine. Study context: The analysis combined second doses at about 4 or about 12 weeks. Study observations and caveats: Researchers took repertoire samples only after the peak T cell response had come.

With regard to this clone: Its antigen is as yet unknown.

Germline loops: CDR1 LNHDA, CDR2 SQIVND (reference sequence). The CDR3 totals 15 residues. Trimming shortened V by 1 base and J by 7 bases, and 11 bases separated the two germline ends. The repertoire was sequenced with immunoSEQ multiplex PCR; TCRdb's copy has only in-frame clones and lacks some. This repertoire shows fewer than 120,000 clones, around 90% found once; its top ten account for roughly 7.6%. The source is an adult in good health. V gene TRBV19 combines with J gene TRBJ1-6; no clear D. Sequencing was performed on peripheral blood, taken on day 0 of AZD1222 vaccination. CDR3 coding DNA: TGTGCCAGTAGTATAGCTGAGGGTTGGAATTCACCCCTCCACTTT. This encodes CASSIAEGWNSPLHF.